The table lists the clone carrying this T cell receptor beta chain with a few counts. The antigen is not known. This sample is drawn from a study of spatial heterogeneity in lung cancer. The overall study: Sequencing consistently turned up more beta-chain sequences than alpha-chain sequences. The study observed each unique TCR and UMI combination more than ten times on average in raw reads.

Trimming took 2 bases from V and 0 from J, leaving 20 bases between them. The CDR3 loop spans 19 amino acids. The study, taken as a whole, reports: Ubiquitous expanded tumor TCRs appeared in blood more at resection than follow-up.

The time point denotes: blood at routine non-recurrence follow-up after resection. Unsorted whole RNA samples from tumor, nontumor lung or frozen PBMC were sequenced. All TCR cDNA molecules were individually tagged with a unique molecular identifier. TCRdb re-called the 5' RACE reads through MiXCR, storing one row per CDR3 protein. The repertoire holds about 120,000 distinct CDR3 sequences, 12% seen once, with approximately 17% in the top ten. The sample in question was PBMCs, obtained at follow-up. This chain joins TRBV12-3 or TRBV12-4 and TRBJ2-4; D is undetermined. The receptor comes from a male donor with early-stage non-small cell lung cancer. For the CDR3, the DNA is TGTGCCAGCAGTTTATCCCGAGACGTCCAGAGCAGAGCCAAAAACATTCAGTACTTC. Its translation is CASSLSRDVQSRAKNIQYF.